The TCR beta chain described here comes from a study of human T cells and chemical hapten exposure. Germline V gene sequence: CDR1 MNHEY, CDR2 SMNVEV (reference sequence). The CDR3 runs to 17 residues. Germline trimming cut 6 bases from V and 0 bases from J; bases unmatched to any gene: 12. This clonotype was observed a few times. TCRdb recomputed calls from the RACE reads with MiXCR, one row per CDR3 protein. The sample shows roughly 250,000 distinct CDR3 sequences, about 9.4% of them seen only once. Stated time point: pre-sensitization, week 0. As to treatment: therapeutic diphenylcyclopropenone sensitization with weekly scalp DPC. Blood was collected ahead of every patch test applied. Patients had alopecia, were aged 18 to 70, and were not pregnant.

The chain combines TRBV27 with TRBJ2-7, with TRBD2 identical over 9 bases. Sample: whole blood, taken in connection with sensitization to the hapten diphenylcyclopropenone (DPC). The receptor was isolated from a woman aged 40 to 50 with alopecia areata. Some clones in this sample may be carry-over from other donors' samples. In DNA form, the CDR3 reads TGTGCCAGCAGCCCCCTGACTAGCGGAGAGTACTCCTACGAGCAGTACTTC. Protein sequence: CASSPLTSGEYSYEQYF.